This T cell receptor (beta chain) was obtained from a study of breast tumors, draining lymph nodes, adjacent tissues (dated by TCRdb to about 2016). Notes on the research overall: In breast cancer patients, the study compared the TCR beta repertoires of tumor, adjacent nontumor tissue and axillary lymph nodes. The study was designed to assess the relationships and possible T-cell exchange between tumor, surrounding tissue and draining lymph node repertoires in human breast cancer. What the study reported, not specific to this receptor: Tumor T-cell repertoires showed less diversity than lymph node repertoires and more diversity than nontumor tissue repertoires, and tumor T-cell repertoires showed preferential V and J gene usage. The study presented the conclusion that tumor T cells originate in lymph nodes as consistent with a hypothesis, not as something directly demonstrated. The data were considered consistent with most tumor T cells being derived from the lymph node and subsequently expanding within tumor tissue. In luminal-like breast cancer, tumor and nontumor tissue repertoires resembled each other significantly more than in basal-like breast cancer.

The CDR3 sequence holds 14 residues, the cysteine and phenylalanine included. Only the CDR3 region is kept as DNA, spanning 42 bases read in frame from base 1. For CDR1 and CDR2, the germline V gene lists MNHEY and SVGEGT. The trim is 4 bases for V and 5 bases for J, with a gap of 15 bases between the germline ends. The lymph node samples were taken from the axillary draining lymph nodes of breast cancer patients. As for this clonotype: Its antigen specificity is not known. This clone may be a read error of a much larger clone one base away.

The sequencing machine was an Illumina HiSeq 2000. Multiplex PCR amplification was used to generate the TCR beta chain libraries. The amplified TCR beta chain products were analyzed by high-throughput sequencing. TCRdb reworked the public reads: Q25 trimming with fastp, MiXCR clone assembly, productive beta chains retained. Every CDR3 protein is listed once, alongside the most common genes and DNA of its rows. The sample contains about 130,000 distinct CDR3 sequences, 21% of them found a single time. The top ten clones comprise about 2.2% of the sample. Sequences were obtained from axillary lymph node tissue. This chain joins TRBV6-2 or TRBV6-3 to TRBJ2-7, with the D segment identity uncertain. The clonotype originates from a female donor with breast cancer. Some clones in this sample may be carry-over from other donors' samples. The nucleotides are TGTGCCAGCAGTTCCCTTAAGGGTCCCCACGAGCAGTACTTC. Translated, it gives CASSSLKGPHEQYF.